The source of this TCR beta chain is a study of STAT3 mutations in large granular lymphocyte leukemia. Clones were sequenced by immunoSEQ multiplex PCR, and TCRdb holds only the in-frame ones, with some missing. The data show about 8,000 clones, roughly 70% seen once. Study results and limitations: All newly emerging clones after therapy were STAT3 wild type. At least one immunodominant TCR beta clonotype appeared in every T-cell large granular lymphocyte leukemia patient. No sample exists from the first appearance of each clone.

Turning to this clone: Its target is unknown.

The V end was cut by 3 bases, the J end by 2 bases, with 14 bases between. The CDR3 totals 16 residues. The germline V gene encodes CDR1 KGHSH and CDR2 LQKENI. The clonotype originates from a woman in her thirties or forties with T-cell large granular lymphocyte leukemia. Some clones in this sample may be carry-over from other donors' samples. Sample: peripheral blood mononuclear cells. This chain uses TRBV18 with TRBJ1-3; D gene unclear. The CDR3 protein is CASSPSDLAPGNTIYF. The CDR3 DNA reads TGTGCCAGCTCACCGTCGGATTTGGCTCCTGGAAACACCATATATTTT.